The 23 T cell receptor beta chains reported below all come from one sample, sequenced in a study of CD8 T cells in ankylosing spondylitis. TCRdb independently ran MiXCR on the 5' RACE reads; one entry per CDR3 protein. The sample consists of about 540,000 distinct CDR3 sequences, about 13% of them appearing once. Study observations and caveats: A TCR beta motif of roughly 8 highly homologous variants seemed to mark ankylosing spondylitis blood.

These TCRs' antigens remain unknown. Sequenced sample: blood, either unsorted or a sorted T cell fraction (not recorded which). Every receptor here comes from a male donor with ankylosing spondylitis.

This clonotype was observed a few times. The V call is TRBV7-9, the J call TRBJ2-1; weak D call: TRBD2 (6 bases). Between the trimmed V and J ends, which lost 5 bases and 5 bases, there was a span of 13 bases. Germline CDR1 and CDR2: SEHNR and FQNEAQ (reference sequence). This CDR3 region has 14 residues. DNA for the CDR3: TGTGCCAGCAGCACCTTAGCGGAAAACAATGAGCAGTTCTTC. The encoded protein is CASSTLAENNEQFF.

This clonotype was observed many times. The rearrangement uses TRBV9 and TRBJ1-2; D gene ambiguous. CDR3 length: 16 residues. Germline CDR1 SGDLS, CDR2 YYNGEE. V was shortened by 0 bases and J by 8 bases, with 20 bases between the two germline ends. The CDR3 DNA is TGTGCCAGCAGCGTAGGGGAGGGCACCGAGTTGCGGGGCTACACCTTC. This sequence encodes CASSVGEGTELRGYTF.

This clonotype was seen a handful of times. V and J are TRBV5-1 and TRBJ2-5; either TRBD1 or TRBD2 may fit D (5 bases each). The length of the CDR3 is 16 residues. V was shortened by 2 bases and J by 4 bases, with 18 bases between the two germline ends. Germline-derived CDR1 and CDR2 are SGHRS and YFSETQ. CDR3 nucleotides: TGCGCCAGCAGCTTTGGGGCTGTGACTACCGGAGAGACCCAGTACTTC. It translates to CASSFGAVTTGETQYF.

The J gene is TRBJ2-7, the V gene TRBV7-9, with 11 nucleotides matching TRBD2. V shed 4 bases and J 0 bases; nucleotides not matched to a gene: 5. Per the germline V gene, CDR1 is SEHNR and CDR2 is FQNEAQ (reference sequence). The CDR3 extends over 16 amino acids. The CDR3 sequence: CASSSLTSGSSYEQYV. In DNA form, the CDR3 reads TGTGCCAGCAGCTCTCTAACTAGCGGGAGCTCCTACGAGCAGTACGTC.

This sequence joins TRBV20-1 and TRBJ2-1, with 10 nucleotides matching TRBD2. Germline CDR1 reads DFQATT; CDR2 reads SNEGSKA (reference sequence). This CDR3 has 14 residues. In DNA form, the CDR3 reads TGCAGAACCGTTTGGGCTAGCGGGAGAGATGAGCAGTTCTTC. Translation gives CRTVWASGRDEQFF.

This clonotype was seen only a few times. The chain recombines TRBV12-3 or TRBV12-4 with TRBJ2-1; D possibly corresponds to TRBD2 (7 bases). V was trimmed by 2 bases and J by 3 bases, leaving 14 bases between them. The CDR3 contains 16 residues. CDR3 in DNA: TGTGCCAGCAGTTTAAAGGGGGAGGGCCTCTACAATGAGCAGTTCTTC. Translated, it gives CASSLKGEGLYNEQFF.

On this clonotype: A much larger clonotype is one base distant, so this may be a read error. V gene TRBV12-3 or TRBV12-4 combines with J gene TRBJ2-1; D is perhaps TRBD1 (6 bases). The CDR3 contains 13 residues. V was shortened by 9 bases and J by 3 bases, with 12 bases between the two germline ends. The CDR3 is CASWNRVYNEQFF. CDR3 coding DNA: TGTGCCAGTTGGAACAGGGTCTACAATGAGCAGTTCTTC.

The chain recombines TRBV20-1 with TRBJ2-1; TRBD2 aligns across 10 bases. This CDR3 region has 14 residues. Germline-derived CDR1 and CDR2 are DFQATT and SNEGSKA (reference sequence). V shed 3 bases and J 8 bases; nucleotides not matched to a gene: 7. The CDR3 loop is CSARASGRVDEQFF. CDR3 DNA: TGCAGTGCTAGGGCTAGCGGGAGAGTCGATGAGCAGTTCTTC.

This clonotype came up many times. CDR3 DNA: TGCAGTGCCCCGGCGCGGGTATCGACAGATACGCAGTATTTT. Protein product: CSAPARVSTDTQYF. This chain links TRBV20-1 with TRBJ2-3, with D maybe TRBD2 (5 bases). The germline V gene has CDR1 DFQATT and CDR2 SNEGSKA (reference sequence). CDR3 length equals 14 residues. The V end was cut by 6 bases, the J end by 3 bases, with 16 bases between.

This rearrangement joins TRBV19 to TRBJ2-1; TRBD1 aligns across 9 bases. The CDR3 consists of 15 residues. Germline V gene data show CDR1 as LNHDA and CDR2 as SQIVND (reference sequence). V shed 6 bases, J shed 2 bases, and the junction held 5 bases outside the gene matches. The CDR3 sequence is CASRVTGGPYNEQFF. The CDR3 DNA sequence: TGTGCCAGTAGAGTCACAGGGGGCCCCTACAATGAGCAGTTCTTC.

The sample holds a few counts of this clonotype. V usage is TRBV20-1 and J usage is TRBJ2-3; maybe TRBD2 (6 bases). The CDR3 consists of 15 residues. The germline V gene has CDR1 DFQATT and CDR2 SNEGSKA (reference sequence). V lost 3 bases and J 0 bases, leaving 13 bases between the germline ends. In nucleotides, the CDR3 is TGCAGTGCTAGGGGGACTTTCCCTAGCACAGATACGCAGTATTTT. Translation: CSARGTFPSTDTQYF.

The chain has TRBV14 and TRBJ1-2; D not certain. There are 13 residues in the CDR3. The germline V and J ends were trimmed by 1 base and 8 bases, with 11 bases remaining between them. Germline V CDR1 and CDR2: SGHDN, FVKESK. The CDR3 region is CASSQVAEAGYTF. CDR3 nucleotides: TGTGCCAGCAGCCAAGTCGCGGAGGCAGGCTACACCTTC.

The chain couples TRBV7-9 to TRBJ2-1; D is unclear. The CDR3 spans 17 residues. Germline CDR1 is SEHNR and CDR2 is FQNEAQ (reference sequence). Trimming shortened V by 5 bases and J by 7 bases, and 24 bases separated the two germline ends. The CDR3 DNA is TGTGCCAGCAGCCCCCGACTGGGTAGGGCCCTATCTAATGAGCAGTTCTTC. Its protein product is CASSPRLGRALSNEQFF.

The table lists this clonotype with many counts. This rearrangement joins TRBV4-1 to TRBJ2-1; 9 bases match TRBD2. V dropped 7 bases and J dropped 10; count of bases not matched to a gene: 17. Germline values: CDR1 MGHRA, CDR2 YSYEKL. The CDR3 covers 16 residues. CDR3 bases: TGCGCCAGCACCCCTGGGGTAGCGGGAGAGGTTGGAGAGCAGTTCTTC. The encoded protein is CASTPGVAGEVGEQFF.

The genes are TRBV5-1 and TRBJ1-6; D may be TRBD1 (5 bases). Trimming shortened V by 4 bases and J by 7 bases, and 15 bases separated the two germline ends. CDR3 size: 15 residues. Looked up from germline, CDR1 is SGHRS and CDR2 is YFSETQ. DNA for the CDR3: TGCGCCAGCAGCACTGGCTCGGGGGGGAATTCACCCCTCCACTTT. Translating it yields CASSTGSGGNSPLHF.

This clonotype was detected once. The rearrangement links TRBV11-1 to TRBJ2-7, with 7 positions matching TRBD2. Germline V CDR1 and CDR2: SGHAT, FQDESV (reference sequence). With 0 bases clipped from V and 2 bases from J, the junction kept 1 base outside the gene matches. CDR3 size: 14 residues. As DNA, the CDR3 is TGTGCCAGCAGCTTAGCGGGACTAACCTACGAGCAGTACGTC. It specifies CASSLAGLTYEQYV.

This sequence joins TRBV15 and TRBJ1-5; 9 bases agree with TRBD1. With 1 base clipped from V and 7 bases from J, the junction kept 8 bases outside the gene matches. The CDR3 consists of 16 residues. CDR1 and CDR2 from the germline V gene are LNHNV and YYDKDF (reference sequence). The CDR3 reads CATSRGVQGARQPQHF. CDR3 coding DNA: TGTGCCACCAGCAGAGGGGTACAGGGGGCCCGGCAGCCCCAGCATTTT.

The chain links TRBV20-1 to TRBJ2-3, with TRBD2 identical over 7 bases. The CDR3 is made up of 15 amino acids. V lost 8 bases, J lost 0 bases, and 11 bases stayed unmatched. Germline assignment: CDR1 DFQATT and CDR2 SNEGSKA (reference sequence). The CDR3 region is CSSRPLAASTDTQYF. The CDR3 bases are TGCAGTTCCCGTCCCCTAGCGGCTAGCACAGATACGCAGTATTTT.

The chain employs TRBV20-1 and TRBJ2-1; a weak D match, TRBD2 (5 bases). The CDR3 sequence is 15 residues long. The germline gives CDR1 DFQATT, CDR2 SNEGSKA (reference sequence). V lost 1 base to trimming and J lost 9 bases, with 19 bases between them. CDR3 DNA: TGCAGTGCTAGAGGGACTGGAAGGAGCCCGGGTGAGCAGTTCTTC. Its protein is CSARGTGRSPGEQFF.

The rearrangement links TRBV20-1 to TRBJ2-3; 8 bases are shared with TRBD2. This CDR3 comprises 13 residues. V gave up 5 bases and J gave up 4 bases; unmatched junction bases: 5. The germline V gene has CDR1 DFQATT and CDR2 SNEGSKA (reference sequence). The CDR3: CSARSGISDTQYF. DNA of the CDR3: TGCAGTGCTCGTAGCGGGATTTCAGATACGCAGTATTTT.

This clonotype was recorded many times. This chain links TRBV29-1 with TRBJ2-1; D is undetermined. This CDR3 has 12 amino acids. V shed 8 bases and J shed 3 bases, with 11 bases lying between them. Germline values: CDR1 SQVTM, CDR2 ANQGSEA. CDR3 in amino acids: CSLFRGYNEQFF. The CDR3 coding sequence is TGCAGCCTCTTTCGTGGCTACAATGAGCAGTTCTTC.

The DNA for the CDR3 is TGTGCCAGCAGGCCCCGGGACAGGGGCCTCGAGGGGCAGTACTTC. Amino acid sequence: CASRPRDRGLEGQYF. The chain couples TRBV12-3 or TRBV12-4 to TRBJ2-7, with 10 bases fitting TRBD1. The CDR3 consists of 15 residues. The V and J ends lost 6 bases and 9 bases, in that order; junction bases with no gene match: 14.

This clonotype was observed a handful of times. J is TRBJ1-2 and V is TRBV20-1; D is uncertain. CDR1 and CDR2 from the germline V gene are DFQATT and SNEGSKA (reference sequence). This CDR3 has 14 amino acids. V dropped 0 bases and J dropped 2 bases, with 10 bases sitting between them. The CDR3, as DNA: TGCAGTGCTAGAGATGTTAACATAAACTATGGCTACACCTTC. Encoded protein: CSARDVNINYGYTF.